These 7 T cell receptor beta chains came from one sample sequenced in a study of blood T cell repertoires in COVID-19. TCRdb keeps only in-frame clones here, not all; method: immunoSEQ multiplex PCR. The sample contains about 340,000 clones, approximately 86% of which appear only once. The sequencing input was peripheral blood. All receptors come from a woman in her sixties with COVID-19, enrolled during active disease.

The genes are TRBV5-6 and TRBJ1-6; D unclear. CDR3 length: 16 amino acids. Germline-derived CDR1 and CDR2 are SGHDT and YYEEEE. Trimming pared 6 bases from V and 5 bases from J, leaving 18 bases between. For the CDR3, the DNA is TGTGCCAGCACCAGCCGGGGAGGAGAACATAATTCACCCCTCCACTTT. This codes for CASTSRGGEHNSPLHF. The variable domain in full, with the rest retrieved from reference TRBV5-6 and TRBJ1-6, is DAGVTQSPTHLIKTRGQQVTLRCSPKSGHDTVSWYQQALGQGPQFIFQYYEEEERQRGNFPDRFSGHQFPNYSSELNVNALLLGDSALYLCASTSRGGEHNSPLHFGNGTRLTVT.

The CDR3 sequence is CATLAGDSYEQYF. Here the CDR3 DNA reads TGTGCCACCCTAGCGGGGGACTCCTACGAGCAGTACTTC. This sequence joins TRBV2 and TRBJ2-7; 10 nucleotides line up with TRBD2. The CDR3 consists of 13 residues. V shed 10 bases, J shed 0 bases, and the junction held 3 bases outside the gene matches. Germline CDR1 is SNHLY and CDR2 is FYNNEI.

This clone was counted a few times. The same CDR3 also results from other DNA sequences found in this sample. The chain combines TRBV7-2 with TRBJ2-1; D is unclear. V lost 1 base, J lost 0 bases, and 4 bases lay in between. The length of the CDR3 is 14 residues. From germline, CDR1 is SGHTA and CDR2 FQGNSA. DNA for the CDR3: TGTGCCAGCAGCTTAGACAGCTCCTACAATGAGCAGTTCTTC. It codes for CASSLDSSYNEQFF.

The chain carries TRBV5-1 and TRBJ2-2, with 10 bases aligning to TRBD2. This CDR3 has 17 residues. Germline V CDR1 and CDR2: SGHRS, YFSETQ. V lost 2 bases, J lost 6 bases, and 10 bases stayed unmatched. This chain's CDR3 is CASSLSSGGPLAGELFF. The CDR3 DNA follows: TGCGCCAGCAGCTTAAGTAGCGGGGGGCCCCTGGCCGGGGAGCTGTTTTTT.

The chain joins TRBV5-1 to TRBJ1-5, with 8 bases aligning to TRBD1. Losses at the gene ends were 4 bases for V and 7 bases for J; bases not matched to a gene: 7. CDR1 and CDR2 from the germline V gene are SGHRS and YFSETQ. The CDR3 is 14 amino acids. The CDR3 region has the DNA TGCGCCAGCAGCGAACAGGGGGGAGGGCAGCCCCAGCATTTT. It codes for CASSEQGGGQPQHF.

The chain employs TRBV11-3 and TRBJ2-7; D might be TRBD2 (6 bases). Trimming pared 2 bases from V and 6 bases from J, leaving 17 bases between. This CDR3 has 15 amino acids. Germline assignment: CDR1 SGHNT and CDR2 YENEEA. The DNA for the CDR3 is TGTGCCAGCAGCTTAAGTTTGGGCCCCGGGGGCGAGCAGTACTTC. Amino acids: CASSLSLGPGGEQYF.

The chain has TRBV11-3 and TRBJ2-1, with D maybe TRBD1 (5 bases). This CDR3 comprises 16 residues. Germline CDR1 SGHNT, CDR2 YENEEA. V lost 3 bases and J lost 0, with 12 bases in between. CDR3 DNA: TGTGCCAGCAGCTTTAGGGGTCCTAGCTCCTACAATGAGCAGTTCTTC. Translating it yields CASSFRGPSSYNEQFF.